These 18 T cell receptor beta chains were all obtained from the same sample, sequenced in a study of CD8 T cells in Susac syndrome. Random hexamers were used to reverse transcribe an amount of roughly 0.45 to 1 ug RNA. TCRdb reanalysed the immunoSEQ multiplex PCR reads using MiXCR and keeps one entry per CDR3 protein. Of roughly 200,000 distinct CDR3 sequences listed, around 94% are singletons. The material sequenced was CD4+ T cells from PBMCs. The receptors were gathered from a human donor with Susac syndrome.

V is TRBV9 and J is TRBJ1-2, with D unresolved. The CDR3 has 15 residues. Trimming shortened V by 0 bases and J by 4 bases, and 13 bases separated the two germline ends. Germline V CDR1 and CDR2: SGDLS, YYNGEE. In DNA form, the CDR3 reads TGTGCCAGCAGCGTAGAGGCCAATGGGTTCTATGGCTACACCTTC. Translation gives CASSVEANGFYGYTF.

The chain employs TRBV25-1 and TRBJ1-5, with D perhaps matching TRBD1 (6 bases). Deletions cut 5 bases from V and 9 bases from J, with 14 bases between. This CDR3 contains 13 residues. Germline V gives CDR1 MGHDK, CDR2 SYGVNS. CDR3 region: CASSREGGSPQHF. The CDR3 DNA is TGTGCCAGCAGTAGGGAGGGGGGATCGCCCCAGCATTTT.

V gene TRBV28 combines with J gene TRBJ1-2; D is perhaps TRBD1 (6 bases). CDR1 MDHEN and CDR2 SYDVKM come from the germline V gene. Deletions cut 6 bases from V and 8 bases from J, with 19 bases between. The CDR3 totals 14 residues. CDR3 in DNA: TGTGCCAGCAGCTATACAGGGACAATTCCAGGCTACACCTTC. This codes for CASSYTGTIPGYTF.

This clonotype is a singleton in its sample. The J gene is TRBJ1-2, the V gene TRBV29-1, with D perhaps TRBD1 (5 bases). This CDR3 is 12 amino acids long. From germline, CDR1 is SQVTM and CDR2 ANQGSEA. V lost 6 bases and J 8 bases, leaving 16 bases between the germline ends. The CDR3 region is CSVQRGGGGYTF. CDR3 DNA: TGCAGCGTCCAACGCGGGGGTGGAGGCTACACCTTC.

The rearrangement links TRBV4-2 to TRBJ2-3; D remains ambiguous. Germline CDR1 is LGHNA and CDR2 is YNFKEQ. CDR3 size: 17 residues. V lost 4 bases and J 1 base, leaving 18 bases between the germline ends. The CDR3 coding sequence is TGTGCCAGCAGCCCCCCCCTTCCGGGCTATCGCACAGATACGCAGTATTTT. As protein: CASSPPLPGYRTDTQYF.

This chain joins TRBV14 and TRBJ2-7, with D perhaps matching TRBD1 or TRBD2 (5 bases each). Germline values: CDR1 SGHDN, CDR2 FVKESK. The CDR3 covers 17 residues. V lost 0 bases and J 5 bases, leaving 20 bases between the germline ends. CDR3 region: CASSQDKAGRVAHEQYF. The CDR3 DNA follows: TGTGCCAGCAGCCAAGATAAGGCGGGCAGGGTGGCCCACGAGCAGTACTTC.

V usage is TRBV5-4 and J usage is TRBJ2-7; TRBD2 agrees at 10 bases. The CDR3 spans 14 residues. Germline loops: CDR1 SGHNT, CDR2 YYREEE (reference sequence). The trim removed 4 bases at V and 4 bases at J, leaving 5 bases unmatched. CDR3 region: CASSSGLAAYEQYF. DNA for the CDR3: TGTGCCAGCAGCAGCGGACTAGCGGCGTACGAGCAGTACTTC.

The chain employs TRBV28 and TRBJ1-1, with D possibly TRBD1 on 5 matching bases. The germline V gene encodes CDR1 MDHEN and CDR2 SYDVKM. V lost 5 bases and J 3 bases, leaving 10 bases between the germline ends. CDR3 length equals 13 residues. The CDR3, as DNA: TGTGCCAGCAGTCTCGGGACGGACACTGAAGCTTTCTTT. Its translation: CASSLGTDTEAFF.

The chain links TRBV12-3 or TRBV12-4 to TRBJ1-3, with D hard to call. V dropped 7 bases and J dropped 2 bases, with 18 bases sitting between them. The CDR3 length is 16 residues. Here the CDR3 DNA reads TGTGCCAGCACCTCCTCGAGTGTTGGCGCTGGAAACACCATATATTTT. Protein sequence: CASTSSSVGAGNTIYF.

The CDR3 is CASAWISQETQYF. The CDR3 DNA is TGTGCCAGCGCGTGGATAAGCCAAGAGACCCAGTACTTC. The chain recombines TRBV12-3 or TRBV12-4 with TRBJ2-5; D is uncertain. V was pared by 8 bases and J by 1 base, with 11 bases between. This CDR3 is built from 13 residues.

The chain has TRBV6-1 and TRBJ1-6, with TRBD1 as a possible D gene (5 bases). CDR1 and CDR2 from the germline V gene are MNHNS and SASEGT. CDR3 size: 13 residues. V was trimmed by 5 bases and J by 10 bases, leaving 12 bases between them. DNA for the CDR3: TGTGCCAGCAGTCAGGGTCAGGGATCACCCCTCCACTTT. It yields the protein CASSQGQGSPLHF.

The chain combines TRBV4-3 with TRBJ2-7, with TRBD2 matching over 8 bases. From germline, CDR1 is LGHNA and CDR2 YSLEER. Trimming took 3 bases from V and 5 from J; bases not matched to a gene: 9. CDR3 length: 15 residues. The CDR3 sequence: CASSQLPGTRNEQYF. In DNA form, the CDR3 reads TGCGCCAGCAGCCAGCTACCCGGGACTAGGAACGAGCAGTACTTC.

The CDR3 bases are TGTGCCAGCAGCTTAGAAGGAACCTCCTGGAATGAGCAGTTCTTC. Translated, it gives CASSLEGTSWNEQFF. The chain combines TRBV7-9 with TRBJ2-1; no reliable D call. This CDR3 spans 15 amino acids. V lost 1 base and J 7 bases, leaving 14 bases between the germline ends. Germline CDR1 is SEHNR and CDR2 is FQNEAQ (reference sequence).

The V gene is TRBV20-1, the J gene TRBJ2-7; no firm D call. Trimming shortened V by 5 bases and J by 0 bases, and 11 bases separated the two germline ends. The CDR3 is 13 residues long. Germline-derived CDR1 and CDR2 are DFQATT and SNEGSKA (reference sequence). The CDR3 loop reads CSALLLSSYEQYF. CDR3 nucleotide sequence: TGCAGTGCTCTTTTACTAAGCTCCTACGAGCAGTACTTC.

The V and J genes are TRBV3-1 and TRBJ2-7; D perhaps matches TRBD2 (5 bases). This CDR3 region has 14 residues. V gave up 6 bases and J gave up 6 bases, with 18 bases separating them. In germline, CDR1 is LGHDT, CDR2 YNNKEL (reference sequence). The DNA of the CDR3 is TGTGCCAGCAGTGAAATCGGGGAGCCGTCCGAGCAGTACTTC. Its protein is CASSEIGEPSEQYF.

CDR3 in DNA: TGTGCCAGCAGCTTAGGGGCCCTAGCGGTTCAAGAGACCCAGTACTTC. Protein product: CASSLGALAVQETQYF. The chain recombines TRBV7-9 with TRBJ2-5, with 7 bases aligning to TRBD2. The junction had 7 bases not matched to a gene; V was cut back by 1 base and J by 2 bases. This CDR3 spans 16 amino acids. Germline loops: CDR1 SEHNR, CDR2 FQNEAQ (reference sequence).

This clonotype was picked up one time. The chain links TRBV7-8 to TRBJ2-5; possible D gene TRBD1, 6 bases. Germline V gene sequence: CDR1 SGHVS, CDR2 FQNEAQ. This CDR3 is 14 amino acids long. V dropped 5 bases and J dropped 4 bases, with 14 bases sitting between them. In DNA form, the CDR3 reads TGTGCCAGCAGCCATACAGGGTTACGAGAGACCCAGTACTTC. Protein product: CASSHTGLRETQYF.

The chain has TRBV19 and TRBJ2-3; D is unclear. Germline loops: CDR1 LNHDA, CDR2 SQIVND (reference sequence). The germline V and J ends were trimmed by 3 bases and 1 base, with 14 bases remaining between them. The CDR3 has 16 amino acids. CDR3 sequence reads: CASSIVGRSGTDTQYF. The CDR3 DNA reads TGTGCCAGTAGTATTGTCGGCAGATCGGGCACAGATACGCAGTATTTT. Full variable domain (rest looked up from reference TRBV19 and TRBJ2-3): DGGITQSPKYLFRKEGQNVTLSCEQNLNHDAMYWYRQDPGQGLRLIYYSQIVNDFQKGDIAEGYSVSREKKESFPLTVTSAQKNPTAFYLCASSIVGRSGTDTQYFGPGTRLTVL.